The clone carrying this T cell receptor (beta chain) was seen repeatedly, ten times or more. The second PCR ran about 6 to 12 cycles with a sample-barcoded 5' primer and J-beta primers. TCRdb re-analysed the 5' RACE reads in MiXCR, keeping a single row per CDR3 protein. The profile covers roughly 500,000 distinct CDR3 sequences, with under 30% appearing a single time and less than 9% taken by the ten largest. This entry comes from a study of blood T cells in healthy people across ages. The CDR3 is 15 amino acids. Germline V lookup: CDR1 SEHNR, CDR2 FQNEAQ (reference sequence). Trimming shortened V by 2 bases and J by 4 bases, and 12 bases separated the two germline ends. The same data also went into a second study, on T cells of mothers and their children.

The sequencing sample was made of blood. This clonotype was obtained from a boy younger than 18 in good health. The chain carries TRBV7-9 and TRBJ1-3; no firm D call. As DNA, the CDR3 is TGTGCCAGCAGCTTAAGGGTTACGGAAGGAAACACCATATATTTT. Translation gives CASSLRVTEGNTIYF. The full variable domain, its missing parts supplied by reference TRBV7-9 and TRBJ1-3, is DTGVSQNPRHKITKRGQNVTFRCDPISEHNRLYWYRQTLGQGPEFLTYFQNEAQLEKSRLLSDRFSAERPKGSFSTLEIQRTEQGDSAMYLCASSLRVTEGNTIYFGEGSWLTVV.